Listed here are 4 T cell receptor beta chains from one sample, sequenced in a study of T cell responses to AZD1222 COVID-19 vaccine. The assay was immunoSEQ multiplex PCR, and TCRdb's table has in-frame clones only and misses some. The repertoire has around 120,000 clones, about 88% of them found once; the top ten carry roughly 2.3%. Sequencing was performed on peripheral blood, taken on day 0 of AZD1222 vaccination. The receptor set was obtained from an adult in good health.

This clone has only a few counts. The CDR3 is CASSEAGLFHGYTF. Written as DNA, the CDR3 is TGTGCCAGCAGTGAAGCTGGTCTTTTCCATGGCTACACCTTC. The chain couples TRBV2 to TRBJ1-2; D unclear. The ends were cut back, 0 bases at V and 6 bases at J, with 11 bases in the middle. The CDR3 totals 14 residues. Per germline, CDR1 SNHLY and CDR2 FYNNEI.

V is TRBV7-6 and J is TRBJ2-1, with TRBD1 as a possible D gene (7 bases). The germline V and J ends were trimmed by 3 bases and 2 bases, with 20 bases remaining between them. The CDR3 runs to 18 residues. Germline lookup yields CDR1 SGHVS and CDR2 FNYEAQ. The CDR3 spells CASSFQGGSASTYNEQFF. DNA of the CDR3: TGTGCCAGCAGCTTCCAGGGGGGCAGCGCCTCAACCTACAATGAGCAGTTCTTC.

The rearrangement links TRBV28 to TRBJ1-1, with D unresolved. The V end was cut by 7 bases, the J end by 11 bases, with 17 bases between. The CDR3 covers 12 residues. Germline-derived CDR1 and CDR2 are MDHEN and SYDVKM. As DNA, the CDR3 is TGTGCCAGCACCCGGGCCCCATTAGGGGCTTTCTTT. Translation gives CASTRAPLGAFF.

This clone turned up a few times. The chain employs TRBV25-1 and TRBJ2-1, with 12 bases aligning to TRBD1. Looked up from germline, CDR1 is MGHDK and CDR2 is SYGVNS. The CDR3 is made up of 17 amino acids. J was trimmed by 7 bases and V by 2 bases; bases with no gene match: 9. As DNA, the CDR3 is TGTGCCAGCAGTGAAGGCCGGGACAGGGGGCCCTTGAATGAGCAGTTCTTC. Translated: CASSEGRDRGPLNEQFF.